The sequence of this T cell receptor (beta chain) was determined in a study of control samples from healthy donors and cancer patients. Sequencing was performed with immunoSEQ multiplex PCR; in TCRdb, only in-frame clones are kept and a portion is missing. The data contain some 150,000 clones, 90% to 95% of them singletons. The source is a man aged 55 to 70 with colorectal cancer. The sample consisted of PBMCs.

The DNA of the CDR3 is TGTGCCAGCAGGGCGACTGGGGCCAACGTCCTGACTTTC. Residues: CASRATGANVLTF. The chain joins TRBV27 to TRBJ2-6, with D unclear. The germline V and J ends were trimmed by 6 bases and 2 bases, with 5 bases remaining between them. Germline V CDR1 and CDR2: MNHEY, SMNVEV (reference sequence). There are 13 residues in the CDR3.